The present T cell receptor (beta chain) was sequenced within a study of CD8 T cells in Susac syndrome. The CDR3 has 14 residues. V lost 3 bases to trimming and J lost 5 bases, with 13 bases between them. The V gene's germline CDR1 is LGHDT and CDR2 YNNKEL (reference sequence). After extraction with the RNeasy kit, about 0.5 to 1 ug of the RNA was reverse transcribed using random hexamers. With immunoSEQ multiplex PCR, TCR beta CDR3 was amplified across 54 Vbeta and 13 Jbeta. MiXCR, run by TCRdb on the immunoSEQ multiplex PCR reads, gives a single entry per CDR3 protein. The sample has under 200,000 distinct CDR3 sequences; roughly 95% are singletons.

The chain carries TRBV3-1 and TRBJ1-2, with D unresolved. The sequence was collected from a human donor with multiple sclerosis. Sequenced input: CD8+ T cells from PBMCs. DNA of the CDR3: TGTGCCAGCAGCCACCCGAACGAGTTGTATGGCTACACCTTC. Amino acid sequence: CASSHPNELYGYTF.